This T cell receptor beta chain was identified in a study of vaccination and CD4 T cells after COVID-19. Study in general: The study drew post-COVID samples a median approximately 100 days after diagnosis (range 35 to 161).

The treatment here: roughly 11-day PBMC culture with coronavirus spike peptide pools or control peptides (ViraFEST assay). Germline CDR1 is MNHNS and CDR2 is SASEGT. This CDR3 comprises 12 residues. The J segment lost 7 bases and the V segment lost 8 bases, leaving 5 bases of the junction unmatched. Comments on this clonotype: Antigen specificity is unknown.

The Oncomine TCR Beta short-read assay generated sequence data from the DNA of cultured CD4+ T cells. TCRdb reanalysed the PCR reads using MiXCR and keeps one entry per CDR3 protein. Here the sample spans roughly 11,000 distinct CDR3 sequences, approximately 58% being singletons. The rearrangement joins TRBV6-1 to TRBJ1-2; 9 bases agree with TRBD1. This TCR came from a human donor who had recovered from COVID-19. Sequenced material: CD4+ T cells from blood, cultured in vitro. The CDR3 sequence is CASRDRAVGYTF. The CDR3 DNA reads as TGTGCCAGCCGGGACAGGGCTGTTGGCTACACCTTC.